This TCR beta chain comes out of a study of human T cells and chemical hapten exposure. In germline, CDR1 is MGHRA, CDR2 YSYEKL. Between the trimmed V and J ends, which lost 4 bases and 4 bases, there was a span of 15 bases. The CDR3 extends over 15 amino acids. Using its own MiXCR run on the RACE reads, TCRdb lists one record per CDR3 protein. This table has some 120,000 distinct CDR3 sequences, 9.5% to 13% appearing once. This clonotype was counted a few times. The time point denotes: patch test 1, 2 weeks after DPC sensitization. Treatment given: therapeutic diphenylcyclopropenone sensitization with weekly scalp DPC.

This sample comprised whole blood, obtained in connection with sensitization to the hapten diphenylcyclopropenone (DPC). The chain employs TRBV4-1 and TRBJ2-3; D gene ambiguous. The source is a woman in her 50s with alopecia areata. Some clones in this sample may be carry-over from other donors' samples. CDR3 DNA sequence: TGCGCCAGCAGCCTGAGGACCGAGAGGCCAGATACGCAGTATTTT. This gives the protein CASSLRTERPDTQYF.